This T cell receptor beta chain was sequenced during a study of blood T cell repertoires in COVID-19. Across the whole study: T cells, B-cell-depleted T cells, or PBMCs provided the cDNA or gDNA that served as material.

The protocol was immunoSEQ multiplex PCR, while the TCRdb copy is restricted to in-frame clones and leaves out a portion. This sample has approximately 140,000 clones; 79% occur once, and the top ten carry approximately 3.6%. CDR3 length: 14 amino acids. Germline CDR1 SGHAT, CDR2 FQNNGV. The V gene lost 5 bases and the J gene lost 4 bases, with 15 bases spanning the gap. The J gene is TRBJ2-7, the V gene TRBV11-2; D is possibly TRBD2 (7 bases). The material sequenced was peripheral blood. The origin of this receptor is a man aged 55-75 years with acute or convalescent COVID-19. CDR3 nucleotides: TGTGCCAGCAGCCCATGGACAGCGGGGTACGAGCAGTACTTC. Translated, it gives CASSPWTAGYEQYF.